The table lists the clone carrying this T cell receptor (beta chain) with a few counts. Its matching antigen is unknown. Trimming took off 5 bases at V and 0 bases at J, with 18 bases between the two ends. Germline loops: CDR1 SGHTS, CDR2 YDEGEE. The CDR3 is 18 amino acids. The data originate from a study of early T cells in non-severe SARS-CoV-2 infection. Study overall: Chains were unpaired, as sequencing was done on bulk RNA from unsorted whole blood. Broader study findings: Private and CD4 specificities were missed by VDJdb matching, skewed to anti-spike CD8.

Unique molecular identifiers were affixed to single, distinct cDNA molecules. TCRdb fed the 5' RACE reads into MiXCR, producing one record per CDR3 protein. The sample holds roughly 31,000 distinct CDR3 sequences, 9% to 10% seen once. This chain links TRBV5-8 with TRBJ2-6; TRBD1 might be the D (6 bases). The sequencing sample was made of whole blood. This TCR was sampled from an adult who was a healthcare worker with PCR-confirmed SARS-CoV-2 infection or an uninfected control (not recorded which). In DNA form, the CDR3 reads TGTGCCAGCAGTCCCCAGGGGCAGGCCCTCTCTGGGGCCAACGTCCTGACTTTC. Protein sequence: CASSPQGQALSGANVLTF.